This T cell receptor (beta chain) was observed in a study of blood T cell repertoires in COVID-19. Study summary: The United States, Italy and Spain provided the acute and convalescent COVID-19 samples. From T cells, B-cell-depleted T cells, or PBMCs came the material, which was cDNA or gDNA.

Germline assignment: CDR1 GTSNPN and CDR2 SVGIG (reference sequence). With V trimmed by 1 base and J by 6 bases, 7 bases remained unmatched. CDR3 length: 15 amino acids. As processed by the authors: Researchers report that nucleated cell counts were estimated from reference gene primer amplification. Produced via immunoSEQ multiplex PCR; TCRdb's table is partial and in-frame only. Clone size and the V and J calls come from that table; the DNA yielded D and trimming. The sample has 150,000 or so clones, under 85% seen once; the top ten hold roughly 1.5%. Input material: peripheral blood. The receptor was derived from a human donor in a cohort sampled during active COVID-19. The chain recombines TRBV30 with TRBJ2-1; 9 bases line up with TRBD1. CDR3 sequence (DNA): TGTGCCTGGAGTGGGTACAGGGGGCGCCGCAATGAGCAGTTCTTC. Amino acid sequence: CAWSGYRGRRNEQFF.